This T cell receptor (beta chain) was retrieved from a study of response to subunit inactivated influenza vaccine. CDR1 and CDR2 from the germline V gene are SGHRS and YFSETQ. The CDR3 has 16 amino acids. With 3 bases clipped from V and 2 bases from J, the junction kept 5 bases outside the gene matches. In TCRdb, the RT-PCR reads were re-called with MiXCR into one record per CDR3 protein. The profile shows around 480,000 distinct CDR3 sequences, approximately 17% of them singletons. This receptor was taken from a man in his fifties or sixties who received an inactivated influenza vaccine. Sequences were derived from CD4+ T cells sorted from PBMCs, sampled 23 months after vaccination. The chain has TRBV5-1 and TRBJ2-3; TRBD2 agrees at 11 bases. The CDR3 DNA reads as TGCGCCAGCAGCTCGGGACTAGCGGAGCCCACAGATACGCAGTATTTT. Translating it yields CASSSGLAEPTDTQYF.